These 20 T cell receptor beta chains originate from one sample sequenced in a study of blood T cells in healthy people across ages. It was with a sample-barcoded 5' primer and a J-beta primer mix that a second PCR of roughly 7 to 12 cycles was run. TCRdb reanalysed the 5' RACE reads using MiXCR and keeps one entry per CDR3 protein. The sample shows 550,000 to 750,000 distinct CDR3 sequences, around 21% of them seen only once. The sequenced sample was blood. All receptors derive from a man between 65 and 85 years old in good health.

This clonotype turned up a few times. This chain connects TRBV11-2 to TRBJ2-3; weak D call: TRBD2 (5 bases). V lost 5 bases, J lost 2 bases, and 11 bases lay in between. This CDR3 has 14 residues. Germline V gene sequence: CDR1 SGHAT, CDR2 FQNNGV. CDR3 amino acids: CASSRGPVTDTQYF. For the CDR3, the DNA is TGTGCCAGCAGCCGAGGGCCGGTCACAGATACGCAGTATTTT.

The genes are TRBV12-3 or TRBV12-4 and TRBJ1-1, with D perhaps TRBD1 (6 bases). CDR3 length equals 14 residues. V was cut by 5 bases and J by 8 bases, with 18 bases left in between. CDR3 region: CASSKGHGREEAFF. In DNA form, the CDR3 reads TGTGCCAGCAGTAAGGGACATGGCAGGGAGGAAGCTTTCTTT.

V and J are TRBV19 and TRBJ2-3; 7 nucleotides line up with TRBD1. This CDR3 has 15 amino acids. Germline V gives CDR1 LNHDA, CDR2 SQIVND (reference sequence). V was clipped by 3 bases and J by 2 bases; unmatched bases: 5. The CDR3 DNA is TGTGCCAGTAGTATCGACAGGGCAAACACAGATACGCAGTATTTT. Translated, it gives CASSIDRANTDTQYF.

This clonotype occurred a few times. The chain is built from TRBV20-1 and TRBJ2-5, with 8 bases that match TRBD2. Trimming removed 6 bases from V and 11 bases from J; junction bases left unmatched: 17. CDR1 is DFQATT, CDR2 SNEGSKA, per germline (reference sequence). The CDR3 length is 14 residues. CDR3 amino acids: CSAVPGTRTGEQYF. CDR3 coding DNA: TGCAGTGCAGTGCCCGGGACTAGAACGGGGGAGCAGTACTTC.

The CDR3 sequence is CATSGGTSYNEQFF. The CDR3 DNA sequence: TGTGCCACCTCCGGCGGGACGTCCTACAATGAGCAGTTCTTC. The rearrangement joins TRBV15 to TRBJ2-7; tentatively, D is TRBD2 (6 bases). The end of the DNA fits TRBJ2-1 better, so the J call may be wrong. CDR1 and CDR2 (germline): LNHNV, YYDKDF (reference sequence). The CDR3 runs to 14 residues.

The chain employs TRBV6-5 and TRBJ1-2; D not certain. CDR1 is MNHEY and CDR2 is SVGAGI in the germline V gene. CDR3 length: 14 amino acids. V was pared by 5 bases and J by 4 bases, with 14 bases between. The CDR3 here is CASSEAGMAYGYTF. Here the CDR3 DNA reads TGTGCCAGCAGTGAGGCGGGAATGGCCTATGGCTACACCTTC.

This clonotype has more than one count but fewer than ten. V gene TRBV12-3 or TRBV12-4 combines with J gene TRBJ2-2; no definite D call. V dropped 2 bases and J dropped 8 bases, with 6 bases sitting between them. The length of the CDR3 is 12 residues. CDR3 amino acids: CASSLTLGELFF. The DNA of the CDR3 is TGTGCCAGCAGTTTAACCCTTGGGGAGCTGTTTTTT.

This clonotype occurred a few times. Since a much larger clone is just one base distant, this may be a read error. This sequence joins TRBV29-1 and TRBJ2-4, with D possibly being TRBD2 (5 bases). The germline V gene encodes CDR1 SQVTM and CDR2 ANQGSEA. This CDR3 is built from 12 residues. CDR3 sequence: CSVATGKNIQHF. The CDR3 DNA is TGCAGCGTTGCGACGGGAAAAAACATTCAGCACTTC.

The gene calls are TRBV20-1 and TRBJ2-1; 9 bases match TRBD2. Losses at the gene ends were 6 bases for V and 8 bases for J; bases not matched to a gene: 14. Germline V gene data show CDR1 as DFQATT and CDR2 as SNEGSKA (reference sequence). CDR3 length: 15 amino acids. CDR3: CSANALAGDAYEQFF. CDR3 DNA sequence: TGCAGTGCCAACGCTTTAGCGGGAGATGCGTATGAGCAGTTCTTC.

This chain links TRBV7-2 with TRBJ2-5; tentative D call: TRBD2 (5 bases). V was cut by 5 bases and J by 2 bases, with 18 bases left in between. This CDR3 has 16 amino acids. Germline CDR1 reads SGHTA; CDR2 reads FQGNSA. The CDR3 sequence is CASSGSYSVKQETQYF. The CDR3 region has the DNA TGTGCCAGCAGCGGCTCCTATAGCGTCAAACAAGAGACCCAGTACTTC.

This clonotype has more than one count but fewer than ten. CDR3 in amino acids: CASRPSGRDTQYF. The CDR3, as DNA: TGTGCCAGCAGGCCGAGCGGGAGAGATACGCAGTATTTT. V and J are TRBV9 and TRBJ2-3; 8 bases agree with TRBD2. CDR1 and CDR2 (germline): SGDLS, YYNGEE. The trim removed 5 bases at V and 5 bases at J, leaving 4 bases unmatched. The CDR3 length is 13 residues.

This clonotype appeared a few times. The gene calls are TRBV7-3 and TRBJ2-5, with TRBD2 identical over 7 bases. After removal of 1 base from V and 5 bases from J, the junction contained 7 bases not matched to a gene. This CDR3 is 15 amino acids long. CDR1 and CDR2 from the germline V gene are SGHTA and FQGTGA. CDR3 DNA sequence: TGTGCCAGCAGCTTAAGGGGAGCGGGGCACGAGACCCAGTACTTC. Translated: CASSLRGAGHETQYF. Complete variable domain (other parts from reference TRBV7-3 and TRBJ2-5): GAGVSQTPSNKVTEKGKYVELRCDPISGHTALYWYRQSLGQGPEFLIYFQGTGAADDSGLPNDRFFAVRPEGSVSTLKIQRTERGDSAVYLCASSLRGAGHETQYFGPGTRLLVL.

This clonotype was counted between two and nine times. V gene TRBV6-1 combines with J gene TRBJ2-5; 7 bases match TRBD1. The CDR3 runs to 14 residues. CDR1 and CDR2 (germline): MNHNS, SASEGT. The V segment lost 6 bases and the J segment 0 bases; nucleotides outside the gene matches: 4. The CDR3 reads CASRRDSHQETQYF. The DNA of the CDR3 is TGTGCCAGCAGAAGGGACAGTCACCAAGAGACCCAGTACTTC.

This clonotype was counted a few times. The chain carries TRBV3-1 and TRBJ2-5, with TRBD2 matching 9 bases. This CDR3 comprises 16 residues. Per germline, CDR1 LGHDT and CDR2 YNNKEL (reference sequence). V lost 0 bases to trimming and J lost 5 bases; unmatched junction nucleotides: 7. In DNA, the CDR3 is TGTGCCAGCAGCCAAGAGGGTAGCGGGAGATCGGAGACCCAGTACTTC. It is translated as CASSQEGSGRSETQYF.

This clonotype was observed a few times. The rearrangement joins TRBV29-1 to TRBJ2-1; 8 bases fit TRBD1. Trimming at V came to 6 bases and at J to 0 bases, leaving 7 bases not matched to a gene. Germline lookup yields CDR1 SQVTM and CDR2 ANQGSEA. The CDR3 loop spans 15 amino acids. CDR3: CSVQGQAISYNEQFF. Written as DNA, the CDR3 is TGCAGCGTCCAGGGACAGGCCATCTCCTACAATGAGCAGTTCTTC.

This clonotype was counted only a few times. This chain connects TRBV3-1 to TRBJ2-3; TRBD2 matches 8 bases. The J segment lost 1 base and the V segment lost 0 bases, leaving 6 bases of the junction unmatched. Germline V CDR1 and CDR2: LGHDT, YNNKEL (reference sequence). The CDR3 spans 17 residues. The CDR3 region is CASSQDKAGVGTDTQYF. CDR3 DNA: TGTGCCAGCAGCCAAGATAAAGCGGGAGTAGGCACAGATACGCAGTATTTT.

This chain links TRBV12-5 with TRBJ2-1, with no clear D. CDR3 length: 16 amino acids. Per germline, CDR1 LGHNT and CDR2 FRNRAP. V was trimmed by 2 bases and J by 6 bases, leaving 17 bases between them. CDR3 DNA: TGTGCTAGTGGTTTGTCTATCGGCTCTGACCCCAATGAGCAGTTCTTC. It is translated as CASGLSIGSDPNEQFF.

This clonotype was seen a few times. The CDR3 DNA follows: TGCAGTGTAGGGCTAGCGGGATTAATGGAGACCCAGTACTTC. Protein product: CSVGLAGLMETQYF. This sequence joins TRBV20-1 and TRBJ2-5; 9 bases align to TRBD2. Germline lookup yields CDR1 DFQATT and CDR2 SNEGSKA (reference sequence). Germline trimming cut 7 bases from V and 5 bases from J; bases unmatched to any gene: 11. There are 14 residues in the CDR3.

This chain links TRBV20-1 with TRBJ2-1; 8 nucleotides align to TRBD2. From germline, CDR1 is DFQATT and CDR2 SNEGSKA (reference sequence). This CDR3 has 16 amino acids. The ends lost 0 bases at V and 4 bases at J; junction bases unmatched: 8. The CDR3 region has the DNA TGCAGTGCTAGAGATCGGGGAGTAGCGGGGTACAATGAGCAGTTCTTC. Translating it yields CSARDRGVAGYNEQFF.

CDR3 loop: CSAPPVRVRGETQYF. CDR3 coding DNA: TGCAGTGCCCCGCCTGTTCGAGTAAGGGGGGAGACCCAGTACTTC. The rearrangement joins TRBV20-1 to TRBJ2-5; tentatively, D is TRBD1 (6 bases). V was shortened by 6 bases and J by 5 bases, with 22 bases between the two germline ends. CDR1 and CDR2 from the germline V gene are DFQATT and SNEGSKA (reference sequence). This CDR3 comprises 15 residues.